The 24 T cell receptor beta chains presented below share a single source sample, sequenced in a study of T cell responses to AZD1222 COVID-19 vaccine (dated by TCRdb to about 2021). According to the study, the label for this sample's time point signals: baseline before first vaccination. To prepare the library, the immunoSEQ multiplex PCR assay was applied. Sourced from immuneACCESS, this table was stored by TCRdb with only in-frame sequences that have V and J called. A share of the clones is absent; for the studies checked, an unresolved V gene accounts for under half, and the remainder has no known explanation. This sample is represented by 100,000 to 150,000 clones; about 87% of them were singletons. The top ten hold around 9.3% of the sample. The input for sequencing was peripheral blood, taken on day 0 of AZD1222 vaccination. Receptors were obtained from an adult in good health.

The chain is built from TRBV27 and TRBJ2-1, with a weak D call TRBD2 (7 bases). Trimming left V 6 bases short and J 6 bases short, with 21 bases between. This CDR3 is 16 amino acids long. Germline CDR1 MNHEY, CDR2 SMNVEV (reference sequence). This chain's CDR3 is CASSPAGASGLNEQFF. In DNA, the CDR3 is TGTGCCAGCAGCCCTGCGGGGGCTTCCGGTCTCAATGAGCAGTTCTTC.

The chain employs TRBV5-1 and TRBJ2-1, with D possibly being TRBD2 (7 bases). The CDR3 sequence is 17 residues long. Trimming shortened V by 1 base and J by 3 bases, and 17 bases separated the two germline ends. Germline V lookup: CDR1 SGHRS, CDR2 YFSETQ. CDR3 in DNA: TGCGCCAGCAGCTTGTTAATCCGGGGGGCGAACTACAATGAGCAGTTCTTC. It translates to CASSLLIRGANYNEQFF.

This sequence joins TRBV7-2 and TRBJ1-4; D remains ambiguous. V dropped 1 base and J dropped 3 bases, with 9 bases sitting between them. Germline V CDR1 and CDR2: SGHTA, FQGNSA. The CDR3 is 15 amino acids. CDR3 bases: TGTGCCAGCAGCTTAGAGGCAGTATCTAATGAAAAACTGTTTTTT. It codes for CASSLEAVSNEKLFF.

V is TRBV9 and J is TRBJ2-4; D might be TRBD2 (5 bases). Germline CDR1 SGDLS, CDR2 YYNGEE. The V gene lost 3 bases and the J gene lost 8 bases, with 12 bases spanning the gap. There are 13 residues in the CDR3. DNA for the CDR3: TGTGCCAGCAGCGGGCCCCAAGCGGACATTCAGTACTTC. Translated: CASSGPQADIQYF.

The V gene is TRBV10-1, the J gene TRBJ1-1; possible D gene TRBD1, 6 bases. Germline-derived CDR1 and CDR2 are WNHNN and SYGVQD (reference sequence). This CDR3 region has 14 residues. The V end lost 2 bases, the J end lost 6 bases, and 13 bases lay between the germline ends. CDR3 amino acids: CASSEIPGAAEAFF. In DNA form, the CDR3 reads TGCGCCAGCAGTGAGATTCCAGGGGCGGCTGAAGCTTTCTTT.

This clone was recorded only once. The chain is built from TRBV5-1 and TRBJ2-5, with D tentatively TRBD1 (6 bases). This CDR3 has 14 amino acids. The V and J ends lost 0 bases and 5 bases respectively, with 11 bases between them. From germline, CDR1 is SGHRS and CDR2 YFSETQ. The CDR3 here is CASSLGTEGETQYF. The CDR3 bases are TGCGCCAGCAGCTTGGGGACAGAAGGCGAGACCCAGTACTTC.

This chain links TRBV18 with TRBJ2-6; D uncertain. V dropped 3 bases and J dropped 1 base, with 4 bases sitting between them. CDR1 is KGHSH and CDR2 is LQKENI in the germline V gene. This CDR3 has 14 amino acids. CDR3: CASSPDSGANVLTF. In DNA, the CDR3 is TGTGCCAGCTCACCGGATTCTGGGGCCAACGTCCTGACTTTC.

The DNA for the CDR3 is TGTGCCAGGGGTACCAGGGGGCAGCCCCAGCATTTT. It codes for CARGTRGQPQHF. This rearrangement joins TRBV21-1 to TRBJ1-5; the D call in the table, TRBD1, was not verified against the DNA. TRBV21-1 represents a pseudogene. The CDR3 is 12 residues long.

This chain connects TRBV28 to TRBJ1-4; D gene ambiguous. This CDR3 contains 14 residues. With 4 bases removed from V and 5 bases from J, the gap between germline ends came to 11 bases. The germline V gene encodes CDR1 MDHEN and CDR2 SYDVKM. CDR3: CASSSTGVNEKLFF. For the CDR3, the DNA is TGTGCCAGCAGTTCAACCGGGGTAAATGAAAAACTGTTTTTT.

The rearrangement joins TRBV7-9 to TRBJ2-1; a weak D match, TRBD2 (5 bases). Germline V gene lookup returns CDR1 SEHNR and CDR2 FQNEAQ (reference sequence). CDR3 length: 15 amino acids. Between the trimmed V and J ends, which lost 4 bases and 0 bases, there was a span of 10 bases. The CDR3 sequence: CASSSMGSSYNEQFF. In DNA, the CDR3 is TGTGCCAGCAGCTCTATGGGGAGCTCCTACAATGAGCAGTTCTTC.

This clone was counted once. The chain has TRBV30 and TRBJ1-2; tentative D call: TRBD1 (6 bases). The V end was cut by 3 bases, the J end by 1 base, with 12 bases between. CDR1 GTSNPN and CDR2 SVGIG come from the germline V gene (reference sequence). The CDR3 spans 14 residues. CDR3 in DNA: TGTGCCTGGAGATCGACAGGACTTAACTATGGCTACACCTTC. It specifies CAWRSTGLNYGYTF.

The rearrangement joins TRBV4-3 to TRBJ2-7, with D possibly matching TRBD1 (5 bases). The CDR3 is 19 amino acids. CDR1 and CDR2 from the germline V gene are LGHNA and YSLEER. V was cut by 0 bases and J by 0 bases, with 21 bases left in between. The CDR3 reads CASSQDLPTSLGLSYEQYF. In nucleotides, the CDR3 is TGCGCCAGCAGCCAAGATCTACCCACCTCATTGGGGCTCTCCTACGAGCAGTACTTC.

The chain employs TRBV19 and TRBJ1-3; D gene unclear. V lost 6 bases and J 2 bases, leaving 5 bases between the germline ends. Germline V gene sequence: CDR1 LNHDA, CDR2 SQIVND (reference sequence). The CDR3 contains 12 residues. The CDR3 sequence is CASRQTGNTIYF. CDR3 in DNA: TGTGCCAGTAGGCAAACTGGAAACACCATATATTTT.

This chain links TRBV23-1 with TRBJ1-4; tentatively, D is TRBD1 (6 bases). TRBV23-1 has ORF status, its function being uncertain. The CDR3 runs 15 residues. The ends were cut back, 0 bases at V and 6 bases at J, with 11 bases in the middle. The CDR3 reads CASSQSRGRDEKLFF. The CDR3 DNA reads TGCGCCAGCAGTCAATCCCGGGGGCGGGATGAAAAACTGTTTTTT.

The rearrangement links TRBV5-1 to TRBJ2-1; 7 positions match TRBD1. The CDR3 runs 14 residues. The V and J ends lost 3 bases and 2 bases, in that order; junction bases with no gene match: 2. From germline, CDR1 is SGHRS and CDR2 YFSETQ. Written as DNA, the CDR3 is TGCGCCAGCAGCTGGGGGACAGCCTACAATGAGCAGTTCTTC. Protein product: CASSWGTAYNEQFF.

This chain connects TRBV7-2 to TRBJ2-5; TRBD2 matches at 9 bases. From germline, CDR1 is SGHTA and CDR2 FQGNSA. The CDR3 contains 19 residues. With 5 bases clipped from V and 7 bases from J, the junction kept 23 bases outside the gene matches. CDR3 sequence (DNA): TGTGCCAGCAGCCTCACTCTAGCGGGACCGCCCCTCGTTACACGGACCCAGTACTTC. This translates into CASSLTLAGPPLVTRTQYF.

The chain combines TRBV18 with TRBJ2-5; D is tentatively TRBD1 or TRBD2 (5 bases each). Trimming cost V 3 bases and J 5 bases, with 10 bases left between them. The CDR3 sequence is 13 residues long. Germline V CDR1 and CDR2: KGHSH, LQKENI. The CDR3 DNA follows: TGTGCCAGCTCACCGCTAGCAGGGGAGACCCAGTACTTC. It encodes CASSPLAGETQYF.

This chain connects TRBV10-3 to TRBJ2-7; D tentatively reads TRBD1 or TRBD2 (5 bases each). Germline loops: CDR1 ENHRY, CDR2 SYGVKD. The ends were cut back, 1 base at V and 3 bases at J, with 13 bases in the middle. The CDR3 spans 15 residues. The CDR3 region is CAISEWDLKVYEQYF. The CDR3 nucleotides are TGTGCCATCAGTGAGTGGGACCTGAAGGTCTACGAGCAGTACTTC.

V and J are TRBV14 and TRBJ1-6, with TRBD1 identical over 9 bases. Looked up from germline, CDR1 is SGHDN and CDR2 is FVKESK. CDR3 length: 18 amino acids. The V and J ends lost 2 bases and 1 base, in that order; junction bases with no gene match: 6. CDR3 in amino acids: CASSQTGQGWSYNSPLHF. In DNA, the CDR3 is TGTGCCAGCAGCCAAACGGGACAGGGTTGGTCCTATAATTCACCCCTCCACTTT.

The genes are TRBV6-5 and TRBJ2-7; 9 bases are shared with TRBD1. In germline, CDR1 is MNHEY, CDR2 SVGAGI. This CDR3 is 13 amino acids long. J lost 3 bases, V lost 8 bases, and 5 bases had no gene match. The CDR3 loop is CASARTGVYEQYF. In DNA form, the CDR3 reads TGTGCCAGCGCCCGGACAGGGGTCTACGAGCAGTACTTC.

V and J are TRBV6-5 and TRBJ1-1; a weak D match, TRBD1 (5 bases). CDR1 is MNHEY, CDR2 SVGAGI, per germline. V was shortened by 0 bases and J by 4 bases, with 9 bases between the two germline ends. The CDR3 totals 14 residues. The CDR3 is CASSYSWGGTEAFF. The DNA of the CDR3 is TGTGCCAGCAGTTACTCGTGGGGGGGCACTGAAGCTTTCTTT.

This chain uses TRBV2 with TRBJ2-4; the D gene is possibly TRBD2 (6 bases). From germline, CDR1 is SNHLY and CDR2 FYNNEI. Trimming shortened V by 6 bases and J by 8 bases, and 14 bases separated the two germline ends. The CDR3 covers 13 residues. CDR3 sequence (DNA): TGTGCCAGCAGGGGAACAGGAGGGGACATTCAGTACTTC. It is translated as CASRGTGGDIQYF.

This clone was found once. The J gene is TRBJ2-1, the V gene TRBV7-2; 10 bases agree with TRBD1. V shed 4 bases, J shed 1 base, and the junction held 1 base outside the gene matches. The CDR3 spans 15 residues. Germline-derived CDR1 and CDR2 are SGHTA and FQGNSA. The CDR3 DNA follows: TGTGCCAGCAGCTGGGACAGGGGTTCCTACAATGAGCAGTTCTTC. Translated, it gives CASSWDRGSYNEQFF.

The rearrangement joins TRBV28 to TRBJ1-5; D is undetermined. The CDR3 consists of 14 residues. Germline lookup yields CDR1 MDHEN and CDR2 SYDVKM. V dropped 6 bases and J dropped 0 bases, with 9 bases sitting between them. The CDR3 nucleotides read TGTGCCAGCAGATCACTCTATAGCAATCAGCCCCAGCATTTT. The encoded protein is CASRSLYSNQPQHF. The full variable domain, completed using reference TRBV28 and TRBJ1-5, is DVKVTQSSRYLVKRTGEKVFLECVQDMDHENMFWYRQDPGLGLRLIYFSYDVKMKEKGDIPEGYSVSREKKERFSLILESASTNQTSMYLCASRSLYSNQPQHFGDGTRLSIL.